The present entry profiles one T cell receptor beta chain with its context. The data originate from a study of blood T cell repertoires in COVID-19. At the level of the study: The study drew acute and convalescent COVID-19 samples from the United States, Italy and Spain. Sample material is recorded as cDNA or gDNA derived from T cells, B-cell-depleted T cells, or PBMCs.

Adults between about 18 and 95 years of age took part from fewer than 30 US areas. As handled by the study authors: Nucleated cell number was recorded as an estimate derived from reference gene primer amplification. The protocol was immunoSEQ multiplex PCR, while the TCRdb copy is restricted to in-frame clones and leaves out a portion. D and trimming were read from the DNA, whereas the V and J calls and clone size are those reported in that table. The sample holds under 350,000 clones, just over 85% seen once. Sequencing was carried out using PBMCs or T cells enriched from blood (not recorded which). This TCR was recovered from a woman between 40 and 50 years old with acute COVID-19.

The CDR3 nucleotides are TGTGCCAGCAGCCACTCAAACACCATATATTTT. It yields the protein CASSHSNTIYF. The V call is TRBV3-1 (or the pseudogene TRBV3-2), the J call TRBJ1-3; the D is unclear. Deletions cut 3 bases from V and 6 bases from J, with 3 bases between. Germline values: CDR1 LGHDT, CDR2 YNNKEL (reference sequence). The CDR3 has 11 residues.